This T cell receptor beta chain was recorded in a study of control samples from healthy donors and cancer patients. There are 15 residues in the CDR3. V was shortened by 2 bases and J by 0 bases, with 10 bases between the two germline ends. CDR1 and CDR2 from the germline V gene are PRHDT and FYEKMQ (reference sequence). Generated by immunoSEQ multiplex PCR, the TCRdb table keeps only in-frame clones and is missing some. This sample yields some 120,000 clones, of which about nine tenths are seen a single time; 7% to 10% belongs to the top ten. Sequenced input: blood. The origin of this receptor is a man in his forties in good health. The genes are TRBV13 and TRBJ1-1; D is unclear. The chain's CDR3 is CASSLTEGLNTEAFF. In DNA, the CDR3 is TGTGCCAGCAGCTTAACGGAGGGTCTGAACACTGAAGCTTTCTTT.